A single sample gave rise to the 24 T cell receptor beta chains below, sequenced in a study of T cells in lung cancer brain metastases. Clones were read by immunoSEQ multiplex PCR, and TCRdb kept only the in-frame ones, dropping some. Altogether 1,500 to 2,000 clones are present, approximately 79% being singletons, with the ten largest covering approximately 7.2%. Sequencing was done on a sample of tumor tissue from the primary lung tumor. The receptors originated from an older man with non-small cell lung cancer.

J is TRBJ1-2 and V is TRBV25-1, with a possible D match to TRBD1 (6 bases). This CDR3 has 13 amino acids. CDR1 and CDR2 (germline): MGHDK, SYGVNS. Trimming took off 4 bases at V and 8 bases at J, with 14 bases between the two ends. This CDR3 is CASSGRGVRGYTF. CDR3 coding DNA: TGTGCCAGCAGTGGAAGGGGGGTTCGGGGCTACACCTTC.

This chain joins TRBV18 and TRBJ2-5; D unclear. Per the germline V gene, CDR1 is KGHSH and CDR2 is LQKENI. This CDR3 contains 13 residues. Deletions cut 2 bases from V and 4 bases from J, with 8 bases between. CDR3 sequence (DNA): TGTGCCAGCTCACCAGGGATTAGAGAGACCCAGTACTTC. It yields the protein CASSPGIRETQYF.

This chain joins TRBV11-1 and TRBJ2-2, with 8 bases that match TRBD1. Looked up from germline, CDR1 is SGHAT and CDR2 is FQDESV (reference sequence). V trimming: 2 bases; J trimming: 5 bases; junction bases outside the gene matches: 7. The CDR3 spans 16 residues. CDR3 bases: TGTGCCAGCAGCTTACCCAGGGGGCGGTCAACCGGGGAGCTGTTTTTT. Translated, it gives CASSLPRGRSTGELFF.

This clone was observed once. This rearrangement joins TRBV6-6 to TRBJ1-5; TRBD1 matches 10 bases. Germline CDR1 is MNHNY and CDR2 is SVGAGI (reference sequence). J gave up 2 bases and V 7 bases, and 2 bases lay outside the gene matches. CDR3 length equals 14 residues. CDR3 in DNA: TGTGCCAGCACGGGACAGGGGCGCAATCAGCCCCAGCATTTT. Translated, it gives CASTGQGRNQPQHF.

The chain employs TRBV10-3 and TRBJ2-5; 11 positions match TRBD2. Trimming at V came to 2 bases and at J to 4 bases, leaving 3 bases not matched to a gene. The CDR3 totals 15 residues. Germline CDR1 ENHRY, CDR2 SYGVKD. CDR3: CAISESTSGRETQYF. In DNA form, the CDR3 reads TGTGCCATCAGTGAGAGTACTAGCGGGAGAGAGACCCAGTACTTC.

This chain joins TRBV28 and TRBJ1-2, with D uncertain. Trimming pared 5 bases from V and 4 bases from J, leaving 20 bases between. Germline V gives CDR1 MDHEN, CDR2 SYDVKM. The CDR3 extends over 16 amino acids. The CDR3 region has the DNA TGTGCCAGCAGTATCTATCTAGCTGGGCAGCGCTATGGCTACACCTTC. It is translated as CASSIYLAGQRYGYTF.

CDR3 DNA sequence: TGCGCCAGCAGCTCCTCCTCCAACCACACCCCCTACGAGCAGTACGTC. Translated, it gives CASSSSSNHTPYEQYV. The genes are TRBV5-1 and TRBJ2-7; D is unresolved. V dropped 3 bases and J dropped 2 bases, with 18 bases sitting between them. Germline V gene data show CDR1 as SGHRS and CDR2 as YFSETQ. The CDR3 is made up of 16 amino acids.

In its sample, this clone is hyperexpanded. The chain combines TRBV29-1 with TRBJ1-2, with D perhaps matching TRBD1 (6 bases). With 5 bases removed from V and 8 bases from J, the gap between germline ends came to 12 bases. The germline V gene has CDR1 SQVTM and CDR2 ANQGSEA. The CDR3 loop spans 11 amino acids. Written as DNA, the CDR3 is TGCAGCGTTCCCGGGGACAAAGGCTACACCTTC. This translates into CSVPGDKGYTF.

The chain links TRBV28 to TRBJ1-2, with D tentatively TRBD1 (5 bases). Between the trimmed V and J ends, which lost 2 bases and 6 bases, there was a span of 10 bases. This CDR3 is 13 amino acids long. Germline V gene sequence: CDR1 MDHEN, CDR2 SYDVKM. In DNA, the CDR3 is TGTGCCAGCAGTTTAACGGGGGTTAATGGCTACACCTTC. Translated: CASSLTGVNGYTF.

The chain employs TRBV2 and TRBJ1-3; D ambiguous. The CDR3 consists of 16 residues. V was pared by 4 bases and J by 0 bases, with 13 bases between. In germline, CDR1 is SNHLY, CDR2 FYNNEI. Here the CDR3 DNA reads TGTGCCAGCAGTGGAGTCAGCTTGAGCTCTGGAAACACCATATATTTT. It specifies CASSGVSLSSGNTIYF.

This chain links TRBV29-1 with TRBJ2-1, with D possibly matching TRBD2 (5 bases). CDR3 length: 12 amino acids. Germline V gene lookup returns CDR1 SQVTM and CDR2 ANQGSEA. The V end was cut by 0 bases, the J end by 7 bases, with 7 bases between. The CDR3 region has the DNA TGCAGCGTTGAAGAATGGAGGAATGAGCAGTTCTTC. Amino acid sequence: CSVEEWRNEQFF.

CDR3: CASGLWGNEQFF. In DNA, the CDR3 is TGTGCTAGTGGTTTGTGGGGGAATGAGCAGTTCTTC. The rearrangement uses TRBV12-5 and TRBJ2-1, with D perhaps matching TRBD1 or TRBD2 (5 bases each). Trimming removed 2 bases at V and 7 bases at J, with 6 bases between. Per the germline V gene, CDR1 is LGHNT and CDR2 is FRNRAP. The CDR3 is 12 amino acids.

A remark on this clone: The sample has other DNA sequences that encode this CDR3 too. The chain carries TRBV13 and TRBJ2-7; TRBD2 is a possible D gene (6 bases). The CDR3 is made up of 16 amino acids. V was shortened by 0 bases and J by 0 bases, with 12 bases between the two germline ends. Germline V lookup: CDR1 PRHDT, CDR2 FYEKMQ (reference sequence). DNA for the CDR3: TGTGCCAGCAGCTTAGGACGGGGACTGAGCTCCTACGAGCAGTACTTC. Its translation: CASSLGRGLSSYEQYF.

V and J are TRBV2 and TRBJ2-1; possibly TRBD2 for D (5 bases). V lost 5 bases to trimming and J lost 8 bases, with 16 bases between them. This CDR3 contains 14 residues. Germline loops: CDR1 SNHLY, CDR2 FYNNEI. DNA for the CDR3: TGTGCCAGCAGTAAGCGTGGGAGAATCGATGAGCAGTTCTTC. Protein product: CASSKRGRIDEQFF.

This rearrangement joins TRBV5-6 to TRBJ1-1; possibly TRBD1 for D (5 bases). The germline V and J ends were trimmed by 0 bases and 3 bases, with 9 bases remaining between them. Germline V CDR1 and CDR2: SGHDT, YYEEEE. This CDR3 is built from 14 residues. This CDR3 reads CASSLVGGDTEAFF. CDR3 nucleotide sequence: TGTGCCAGCAGCTTGGTCGGGGGTGACACTGAAGCTTTCTTT.

This chain links TRBV4-3 with TRBJ1-5; D perhaps matches TRBD1 (5 bases). Trimming took off 4 bases at V and 4 bases at J, with 8 bases between the two ends. Germline V lookup: CDR1 LGHNA, CDR2 YSLEER. The CDR3 consists of 13 residues. The CDR3 DNA is TGCGCCAGCAGCCGGGACCGAAATCAGCCCCAGCATTTT. Its translation: CASSRDRNQPQHF.

This clone is judged large. The V gene is TRBV5-1, the J gene TRBJ1-1; the D gene is possibly TRBD1 (5 bases). The CDR3 extends over 14 amino acids. Trimming cost V 6 bases and J 2 bases, with 14 bases left between them. Germline CDR1 and CDR2: SGHRS and YFSETQ. The CDR3 loop reads CASTQGGRNTEAFF. The CDR3 coding sequence is TGCGCCAGCACCCAGGGAGGTAGAAACACTGAAGCTTTCTTT.

This clone was found once. Compared with germline, one end of the junction differs, possibly owing to a read error. The chain has TRBV27 and TRBJ1-1; possible D gene TRBD1, 6 bases. The CDR3 length is 16 residues. Germline V gives CDR1 MNHEY, CDR2 SMNVEV (reference sequence). The DNA for the CDR3 is TGTGCCAGTAGTTTATCGGGGGGCCGGATTAACACTGAAGCTTTCTTT. Its translation: CASSLSGGRINTEAFF.

This CDR3 reads CASREGHPNTEAFF. DNA of the CDR3: TGTGCCAGCAGAGAGGGACACCCGAACACTGAAGCTTTCTTT. This chain uses TRBV4-2 with TRBJ1-1; a possible D gene is TRBD1 (6 bases). Per germline, CDR1 LGHNA and CDR2 YNFKEQ. Deletions cut 6 bases from V and 1 base from J, with 12 bases between. The CDR3 is 14 amino acids.

This clone was counted a few times. The chain recombines TRBV10-2 with TRBJ2-2, with 8 bases identical to TRBD2. The germline V gene has CDR1 WSHSY and CDR2 SAAADI. V gave up 6 bases and J gave up 3 bases; unmatched junction bases: 3. The length of the CDR3 is 14 residues. The CDR3 is CASRSAGDTGELFF. Written as DNA, the CDR3 is TGCGCCAGCAGGTCAGCGGGAGACACCGGGGAGCTGTTTTTT.

The chain recombines TRBV30 with TRBJ2-4; 9 positions agree with TRBD1. V lost 1 base, J lost 8 bases, and 6 bases stayed unmatched. CDR3 length: 14 amino acids. CDR1 GTSNPN and CDR2 SVGIG come from the germline V gene (reference sequence). This CDR3 reads CAWSGGTGIDIQYF. Written as DNA, the CDR3 is TGTGCCTGGAGTGGGGGGACAGGGATCGACATTCAGTACTTC.

The table lists this clone with a count of one. The genes are TRBV9 and TRBJ1-2, with no clear D. Trimming removed 0 bases at V and 7 bases at J, with 16 bases between. The CDR3 has 15 amino acids. Germline values: CDR1 SGDLS, CDR2 YYNGEE. The CDR3 bases are TGTGCCAGCAGCGTAGAAGGACGGCCTTTAGGTGGCTACACCTTC. It encodes CASSVEGRPLGGYTF. The variable domain in full, completed from reference TRBV9 and TRBJ1-2, reads DSGVTQTPKHLITATGQRVTLRCSPRSGDLSVYWYQQSLDQGLQFLIQYYNGEERAKGNILERFSAQQFPDLHSELNLSSLELGDSALYFCASSVEGRPLGGYTFGSGTRLTVV.

The chain couples TRBV6-6 to TRBJ1-5, with D possibly being TRBD1 (5 bases). The length of the CDR3 is 15 residues. V was trimmed by 5 bases and J by 2 bases, leaving 13 bases between them. Germline-derived CDR1 and CDR2 are MNHNY and SVGAGI (reference sequence). CDR3 amino acids: CASSPRVDGNQPQHF. CDR3 coding DNA: TGTGCCAGCAGTCCCAGGGTGGATGGCAATCAGCCCCAGCATTTT.

The chain links TRBV5-4 to TRBJ2-3; D assignment may be TRBD1 or TRBD2 (5 bases each). The CDR3 runs to 15 residues. From germline, CDR1 is SGHNT and CDR2 YYREEE (reference sequence). V gave up 4 bases and J gave up 5 bases, with 17 bases separating them. Written as DNA, the CDR3 is TGTGCCAGCAGCCCCACCGGGACCCTACGAGATACGCAGTATTTT. It specifies CASSPTGTLRDTQYF.